These 7 T cell receptor beta chains originate from one sample sequenced in a study of OX40 agonist ivuxolimab in advanced cancers. The protocol was immunoSEQ multiplex PCR, while the TCRdb copy is restricted to in-frame clones and leaves out a portion. The sample has fewer than 35,000 clones, around 83% seen once. The sample was CD4+ or CD8+ T cells sorted from blood, taken in a trial of the OX40 agonist ivuxolimab. Every receptor here comes from an adult with an advanced solid tumor such as melanoma, head and neck, liver or kidney cancer.

The chain employs TRBV28 and TRBJ1-2, with 9 bases aligning to TRBD1. This CDR3 has 16 amino acids. Germline CDR1 and CDR2: MDHEN and SYDVKM. With V trimmed by 3 bases and J by 1 base, 6 bases remained unmatched. The CDR3 loop is CASSLDRGYVNYGYTF. CDR3 nucleotides: TGTGCCAGCAGTTTGGACAGGGGCTATGTTAACTATGGCTACACCTTC.

V usage is TRBV30 and J usage is TRBJ2-3; D is unclear. The V gene lost 0 bases and the J gene lost 2 bases, with 12 bases spanning the gap. Germline assignment: CDR1 GTSNPN and CDR2 SVGIG (reference sequence). The CDR3 loop spans 15 amino acids. The CDR3 loop reads CAWSVGPGHTDTQYF. DNA for the CDR3: TGTGCCTGGAGTGTAGGCCCCGGGCACACAGATACGCAGTATTTT.

The CDR3 reads CASSVIAGGAGTQYF. Here the CDR3 DNA reads TGCGCCAGCAGTGTCATAGCGGGGGGAGCCGGTACGCAGTATTTT. This chain links TRBV10-2 with TRBJ2-3; 10 bases fit TRBD2. The CDR3 length is 15 residues. With V trimmed by 4 bases and J by 8 bases, 9 bases remained unmatched. CDR1 is WSHSY, CDR2 SAAADI, per germline.

The V gene is TRBV2, the J gene TRBJ2-3; D unclear. CDR1 is SNHLY, CDR2 FYNNEI, per germline. The CDR3 has 14 residues. V dropped 4 bases and J dropped 4 bases, with 12 bases sitting between them. The CDR3 sequence is CASSVFEAADTQYF. The CDR3 coding sequence is TGTGCCAGCAGTGTTTTTGAGGCCGCAGATACGCAGTATTTT.

The J gene is TRBJ2-1, the V gene TRBV5-1; 14 bases align to TRBD2. Losses at the gene ends were 0 bases for V and 2 bases for J; bases not matched to a gene: 4. The CDR3 has 18 amino acids. Germline V gene data show CDR1 as SGHRS and CDR2 as YFSETQ. Here the CDR3 DNA reads TGCGCCAGCAGCTTGGCCGGGACTAGCGGGGGTGCCTACAATGAGCAGTTCTTC. As protein: CASSLAGTSGGAYNEQFF. The variable domain in full, completed from reference TRBV5-1 and TRBJ2-1, reads KAGVTQTPRYLIKTRGQQVTLSCSPISGHRSVSWYQQTPGQGLQFLFEYFSETQRNKGNFPGRFSGRQFSNSRSEMNVSTLELGDSALYLCASSLAGTSGGAYNEQFFGPGTRLTVL.

The V gene is TRBV6-1, the J gene TRBJ2-7, with 7 bases fitting TRBD1. Looked up from germline, CDR1 is MNHNS and CDR2 is SASEGT. Trimming removed 6 bases from V and 0 bases from J; junction bases left unmatched: 5. This CDR3 has 14 residues. CDR3 coding DNA: TGTGCCAGCAGGGGGACAGTCAGCTCCTACGAGCAGTACTTC. It encodes CASRGTVSSYEQYF.

V usage is TRBV7-9 and J usage is TRBJ1-1; 10 nucleotides match TRBD1. Losses at the gene ends were 5 bases for V and 2 bases for J; bases not matched to a gene: 8. Germline V gene data show CDR1 as SEHNR and CDR2 as FQNEAQ (reference sequence). The CDR3 contains 16 residues. CDR3 sequence: CASSLTGTGVNTEAFF. As DNA, the CDR3 is TGTGCCAGCAGCCTCACTGGGACAGGGGTCAACACTGAAGCTTTCTTT.